Following are 13 T cell receptor beta chains from one sample sequenced in a study of spatial heterogeneity in lung cancer. TCRdb re-called the 5' RACE reads through MiXCR, storing one row per CDR3 protein. The data contain 39,000 or so distinct CDR3 sequences, 6.5% to 8.5% of them singletons. Described time point: sample taken at primary tumor resection. Sequencing of whole RNA from tumor, nontumor lung or frozen PBMC involved no sorting. The sample was PBMCs, taken at surgery. These TCRs come from a male donor with early-stage non-small cell lung cancer.

This clonotype was counted many times. The chain is built from TRBV4-3 and TRBJ2-1; D ambiguous. CDR3 length: 13 residues. Germline lookup yields CDR1 LGHNA and CDR2 YSLEER. V lost 1 base, J lost 6 bases, and 7 bases lay in between. CDR3 amino acids: CASSQGAGNEQFF. In DNA, the CDR3 is TGCGCCAGCAGCCAAGGAGCCGGCAATGAGCAGTTCTTC.

This clonotype was seen at least ten times. This chain connects TRBV7-2 to TRBJ2-5, with 11 positions matching TRBD2. The CDR3 loop spans 17 amino acids. The ends lost 0 bases at V and 1 base at J; junction bases unmatched: 4. In germline, CDR1 is SGHTA, CDR2 FQGNSA. The CDR3 DNA reads as TGTGCCAGCAGCTTAGCGAAACTAGCGGGAGCCCAAGAGACCCAGTACTTC. Protein: CASSLAKLAGAQETQYF.

This clonotype has ten or more counts. The chain has TRBV27 and TRBJ2-3, with 12 bases matching TRBD2. The CDR3 contains 17 residues. J gave up 4 bases and V 5 bases, and 10 bases lay outside the gene matches. Germline-derived CDR1 and CDR2 are MNHEY and SMNVEV (reference sequence). Here the CDR3 DNA reads TGTGCCAGCAGTCATAGAGGGCTAGCGGGAGGGGCAGATACGCAGTATTTT. Translation gives CASSHRGLAGGADTQYF.

This clonotype was counted many times. The CDR3 protein is CASSTTGLYTEAFF. CDR3 DNA: TGTGCCAGCAGCACGACAGGGCTGTACACTGAAGCTTTCTTT. V gene TRBV3-1 combines with J gene TRBJ1-1; 7 nucleotides align to TRBD1. V was clipped by 5 bases and J by 3 bases; unmatched bases: 6. This CDR3 has 14 amino acids. Germline CDR1 is LGHDT and CDR2 is YNNKEL (reference sequence).

The chain joins TRBV5-4 to TRBJ2-1; D possibly corresponds to TRBD1 (5 bases). Germline V CDR1 and CDR2: SGHNT, YYREEE (reference sequence). The CDR3 extends over 12 amino acids. Trimming removed 4 bases at V and 10 bases at J, with 12 bases between. Here the CDR3 reads CASSIDRREQFF. The CDR3 DNA reads as TGTGCCAGCAGCATAGACAGAAGGGAGCAGTTCTTC.

This clonotype was counted at least ten times. The rearrangement joins TRBV4-3 to TRBJ2-3; 10 nucleotides match TRBD2. Trimming removed 0 bases from V and 4 bases from J; junction bases left unmatched: 4. Per germline, CDR1 LGHNA and CDR2 YSLEER. The CDR3 has 16 amino acids. Here the CDR3 DNA reads TGCGCCAGCAGCCAAGATAAGCGGGGGGGCCCAGATACGCAGTATTTT. Protein: CASSQDKRGGPDTQYF.

Ten or more counts support this clonotype. This chain joins TRBV12-3 or TRBV12-4 and TRBJ2-1; D is perhaps TRBD2 (6 bases). V was pared by 8 bases and J by 0 bases, with 11 bases between. The CDR3 length is 14 residues. Here the CDR3 reads CASGTLSSYNEQFF. DNA for the CDR3: TGTGCCAGCGGGACTCTCAGCTCCTACAATGAGCAGTTCTTC.

This clonotype was observed many times. The J gene is TRBJ1-1, the V gene TRBV18; no firm D call. Trimming cost V 0 bases and J 1 base, with 9 bases left between them. The germline CDR1 and CDR2 sequences are KGHSH and LQKENI. The length of the CDR3 is 15 residues. The CDR3 is CASSPPAATNTEAFF. CDR3 nucleotide sequence: TGTGCCAGCTCACCACCGGCCGCAACGAACACTGAAGCTTTCTTT.

This clonotype was found a few times. This chain joins TRBV19 and TRBJ2-2; 8 positions agree with TRBD2. CDR1 and CDR2 from the germline V gene are LNHDA and SQIVND (reference sequence). V was clipped by 7 bases and J by 6 bases; unmatched bases: 10. This CDR3 is 15 amino acids long. CDR3 in amino acids: CASTPIGGAPGELFF. The CDR3 DNA reads TGTGCCAGTACCCCTATCGGGGGGGCTCCCGGGGAGCTGTTTTTT.

The chain employs TRBV6-5 and TRBJ2-1; 8 bases are shared with TRBD2. CDR1 is MNHEY and CDR2 is SVGAGI in the germline V gene. The CDR3 extends over 15 amino acids. Trimming took 4 bases from V and 4 from J; bases not matched to a gene: 6. CDR3 in DNA: TGTGCCAGCAGTTCTAACGGGGGGGGTTACAATGAGCAGTTCTTC. This translates into CASSSNGGGYNEQFF.

This clonotype was detected a few times. The chain is built from TRBV12-3 or TRBV12-4 and TRBJ2-7, with 8 bases fitting TRBD1. The V gene end was trimmed by 1 base and the J gene end by 0 bases; junction bases not matched to a gene: 2. The CDR3 length is 15 residues. The CDR3 loop is CASSLGTGSSYEQYF. In DNA, the CDR3 is TGTGCCAGCAGTTTAGGGACAGGGTCCTCCTACGAGCAGTACTTC.

This clonotype was seen at least ten times. The genes are TRBV29-1 and TRBJ2-7, with 10 bases that match TRBD2. The CDR3 totals 14 residues. J gave up 1 base and V 8 bases, and 8 bases lay outside the gene matches. Germline V gives CDR1 SQVTM, CDR2 ANQGSEA. The chain's CDR3 is CSTTSGNTSYEQYV. The CDR3 DNA reads TGCAGCACTACTAGCGGGAATACGTCCTACGAGCAGTACGTC.

This clonotype was detected ten times or more. This chain uses TRBV5-6 with TRBJ1-2, with 9 bases lining up with TRBD1. The junction had 2 bases not matched to a gene; V was cut back by 0 bases and J by 5 bases. This CDR3 has 14 amino acids. The germline V gene has CDR1 SGHDT and CDR2 YYEEEE. The DNA for the CDR3 is TGTGCCAGCAGCTTGGGACAGGGGGTGTATGGCTACACCTTC. Its protein is CASSLGQGVYGYTF.